A selection of T cell receptor beta chains follows, all from one sample in a study of molecular identifiers for immune sequencing clone quantification. One entry per CDR3 protein, called by TCRdb with MiXCR from the PCR reads. The table records fewer than 350,000 distinct CDR3 sequences, 20% to 25% of them present only once. The sample comprised naive CD8+ T cells from blood, with Jurkat cell RNA spiked in. Receptors were obtained from a human donor in good health. Some libraries in this study had Jurkat cell RNA spiked in. The CDR3 runs from the conserved cysteine through the conserved F or W. Each record gives: V gene, J gene, CDR3 protein.

TRBV7-9	TRBJ2-1	CASSLVGTGEFEQFF
TRBV4-3	TRBJ1-1	CASSPDGGQTEAFF
TRBV7-9	TRBJ2-5	CASSLGYGVQETQYF
TRBV7-9	TRBJ2-7	CASSPGDRNSYEQYF
TRBV7-6	TRBJ2-1	CASSQGPEQFF
TRBV7-2	TRBJ2-1	CASSSPGQYNEQFF
TRBV28	TRBJ2-7	CASSSTKTGREQYF
TRBV28	TRBJ2-7	CASSFQSYEQYF
TRBV4-3	TRBJ2-7	CASSPSVGAPYEQYF
TRBV20-1	TRBJ2-7	CSAPGTGEFSEQYF
TRBV15	TRBJ2-2	CATSRDALAGGRSGELFF
TRBV4-2	TRBJ2-3	CASSHGGLSTDTQYF
TRBV6-6	TRBJ1-5	CASSYSSGVQPQHF
TRBV29-1	TRBJ2-7	CSVEDYSGGRRTYEQYF
TRBV28	TRBJ2-7	CASKWGSSPAEQYF
TRBV27	TRBJ1-1	CASRESGRNTEAFF
TRBV3-1	TRBJ2-3	CASSQDWAHFTDTQYF
TRBV6-6	TRBJ2-1	CASGPVGGDEQFF
TRBV19	TRBJ2-3	CASSMLATDTQYF
TRBV7-9	TRBJ2-4	CASSLAPRAENIQYF
TRBV12-3/TRBV12-4	TRBJ2-7	CASSPHGLAASYEQYF
TRBV4-3	TRBJ2-1	CASSQDRAGASNEQFF
TRBV5-6	TRBJ1-1	CASSFVSPNTEAFF
TRBV20-1	TRBJ2-7	CSAQLSYEQYF
TRBV27	TRBJ2-2	CASSFQEPGELFF
TRBV29-1	TRBJ2-5	CSAQQPTGARAGETQYF
TRBV4-3	TRBJ2-3	CASSQVSGRTSSTDTQYF
TRBV5-1	TRBJ2-5	CASSPWLAGDQETQYF
TRBV20-1	TRBJ2-3	CSARAGGGATDTQYF
TRBV11-2	TRBJ2-6	CASSLRWDMAGSGANVLTF
TRBV3-1	TRBJ1-1	CASSQDPLVWDHTNTEAFF
TRBV27	TRBJ2-5	CASSPGTSGLQETQYF
TRBV19	TRBJ2-7	CASAPWGVHEQYF
TRBV29-1	TRBJ2-5	CSVEQGGETQYF
TRBV2	TRBJ2-5	CASSAGTGARRGSETQYF
TRBV29-1	TRBJ2-7	CSVEFGGLGEQYF
TRBV29-1	TRBJ2-3	CSVETQPIYQYF
TRBV7-9	TRBJ2-5	CASRSPLGETQYF
TRBV6-5	TRBJ1-1	CASSVPGNTEAFF
TRBV5-1	TRBJ1-1	CASSPESRDIFMNTVAFF
TRBV5-8	TRBJ1-5	CASGAGGSNQPQHF
TRBV7-9	TRBJ2-7	CASSAPDRAYEQYF
TRBV28	TRBJ2-7	CASSLGTGPDEQYF
TRBV9	TRBJ2-1	CASSAGQAVREEQFF
TRBV7-9	TRBJ2-1	CASSLVSSGSDEQFF
TRBV7-9	TRBJ1-4	CASSFSRDRGTNEKLFF
TRBV9	TRBJ2-3	CASSVGATSGLDTQYF
TRBV5-6	TRBJ1-1	CASSLMDTEAFF
TRBV12-3/TRBV12-4	TRBJ2-3	CASSPSGGADTQYF
TRBV4-1	TRBJ2-7	CASSQALSGGVYEQYF
TRBV7-9	TRBJ2-7	CASSRTGNEQYF
TRBV27	TRBJ2-3	CASTPGQSFRDTQYF